A single sample is the source of the 9 T cell receptor beta chains below, sequenced in a study of T cells in Graves' hyperthyroidism and ophthalmopathy. RNA transcripts were the template for amplifying TCR beta CDR3 regions. The TCR CDR3 first-round RT-PCR relied on the HTBI primer set. TCRdb reprocessed the multiplex PCR reads via MiXCR and lists one record per CDR3 protein. The sample consists of hundreds of thousands of distinct CDR3 sequences, around 22% of them appearing once. Material: blood. The source of these receptors is a young man with Graves' ophthalmopathy.

The sample holds many counts of this clonotype. The chain has TRBV2 and TRBJ2-7; TRBD1 might be the D (6 bases). Germline assignment: CDR1 SNHLY and CDR2 FYNNEI. CDR3 size: 13 residues. V was trimmed by 7 bases and J by 6 bases, leaving 16 bases between them. CDR3 nucleotide sequence: TGTGCCAGCACCGGTGGGGGCCGGGGCGAGCAGTACTTC. Encoded protein: CASTGGGRGEQYF.

This clonotype was seen a single time. The chain is built from TRBV20-1 and TRBJ2-1; D not certain. Germline CDR1 DFQATT, CDR2 SNEGSKA (reference sequence). CDR3 length: 10 amino acids. The CDR3 DNA is TGCAGCGCTCAAAAGCTTGAGCAGTTCTTC. It specifies CSAQKLEQFF.

Regarding this clonotype: An end of the junction differs from the germline gene, which may be a read error. This chain links TRBV6-1 with TRBJ2-7; possibly TRBD1 for D (5 bases). Germline lookup yields CDR1 MNHNS and CDR2 SASEGT. The CDR3 totals 13 residues. The CDR3 region has the DNA TGTGCGAGCAGGTTTCAAGACAGATACGAGCAGTACTTC. Its protein is CASRFQDRYEQYF.

This clonotype has just a few counts. The rearrangement joins TRBV5-1 to TRBJ2-3; a weak D match, TRBD2 (6 bases). The CDR3 is 16 residues long. V lost 4 bases, J lost 4 bases, and 19 bases lay in between. The germline CDR1 and CDR2 sequences are SGHRS and YFSETQ. CDR3 residues: CASSPDPGSGADTQYF. The CDR3 DNA sequence: TGCGCCAGCAGCCCCGACCCCGGGAGTGGGGCAGATACGCAGTATTTT.

The sample holds a few counts of this clonotype. The gene calls are TRBV18 and TRBJ1-4; 7 bases map to TRBD1. Germline CDR1 and CDR2: KGHSH and LQKENI. CDR3 length equals 15 residues. The trim removed 5 bases at V and 4 bases at J, leaving 7 bases unmatched. The CDR3 is CASSTSTGYNEKLFF. DNA of the CDR3: TGTGCCAGCTCAACATCGACAGGGTATAATGAAAAACTGTTTTTT.

This clonotype was detected a few times. The rearrangement links TRBV12-3 or TRBV12-4 to TRBJ1-3, with 9 bases identical to TRBD1. This CDR3 is built from 13 residues. V dropped 7 bases and J dropped 6; count of bases not matched to a gene: 4. CDR3 sequence reads: CASNNRGLNTIYF. The CDR3 region has the DNA TGTGCCAGCAATAACAGGGGGCTAAACACCATATATTTT.

This clonotype was recorded once. The rearrangement uses TRBV29-1 and TRBJ2-5; D perhaps matches TRBD2 (6 bases). V lost 7 bases to trimming and J lost 9 bases, with 21 bases between them. The CDR3 extends over 13 amino acids. From germline, CDR1 is SQVTM and CDR2 ANQGSEA. CDR3 in amino acids: CSAETPLGEAQYF. The CDR3 nucleotides read TGCAGCGCTGAGACTCCCCTTGGGGAGGCCCAGTACTTC.

The rearrangement links TRBV5-4 to TRBJ1-6, with no clear D. The CDR3 spans 16 residues. V was cut by 5 bases and J by 7 bases, with 19 bases left in between. CDR1 and CDR2 (germline): SGHNT, YYREEE (reference sequence). CDR3 amino acids: CASSSSQGRLNSPLHF. The CDR3 DNA follows: TGTGCCAGCAGTTCATCACAAGGACGGCTGAATTCACCCCTCCACTTT. Combining the CDR3 with reference TRBV5-4 and TRBJ1-6 gives the whole variable domain ETGVTQSPTHLIKTRGQQVTLRCSSQSGHNTVSWYQQALGQGPQFIFQYYREEENGRGNFPPRFSGLQFPNYSSELNVNALELDDSALYLCASSSSQGRLNSPLHFGNGTRLTVT.

This clonotype was picked up a small number of times. V gene TRBV12-3 or TRBV12-4 combines with J gene TRBJ2-1, with TRBD2 matching over 14 bases. V shed 5 bases and J 10 bases; nucleotides not matched to a gene: 19. There are 19 residues in the CDR3. The CDR3 DNA follows: TGTGCCAGCAGTCCCCACGGACTAGCGGGAGGCGTTGGAAATAGGGAGCAGTTCTTC. Its protein is CASSPHGLAGGVGNREQFF.